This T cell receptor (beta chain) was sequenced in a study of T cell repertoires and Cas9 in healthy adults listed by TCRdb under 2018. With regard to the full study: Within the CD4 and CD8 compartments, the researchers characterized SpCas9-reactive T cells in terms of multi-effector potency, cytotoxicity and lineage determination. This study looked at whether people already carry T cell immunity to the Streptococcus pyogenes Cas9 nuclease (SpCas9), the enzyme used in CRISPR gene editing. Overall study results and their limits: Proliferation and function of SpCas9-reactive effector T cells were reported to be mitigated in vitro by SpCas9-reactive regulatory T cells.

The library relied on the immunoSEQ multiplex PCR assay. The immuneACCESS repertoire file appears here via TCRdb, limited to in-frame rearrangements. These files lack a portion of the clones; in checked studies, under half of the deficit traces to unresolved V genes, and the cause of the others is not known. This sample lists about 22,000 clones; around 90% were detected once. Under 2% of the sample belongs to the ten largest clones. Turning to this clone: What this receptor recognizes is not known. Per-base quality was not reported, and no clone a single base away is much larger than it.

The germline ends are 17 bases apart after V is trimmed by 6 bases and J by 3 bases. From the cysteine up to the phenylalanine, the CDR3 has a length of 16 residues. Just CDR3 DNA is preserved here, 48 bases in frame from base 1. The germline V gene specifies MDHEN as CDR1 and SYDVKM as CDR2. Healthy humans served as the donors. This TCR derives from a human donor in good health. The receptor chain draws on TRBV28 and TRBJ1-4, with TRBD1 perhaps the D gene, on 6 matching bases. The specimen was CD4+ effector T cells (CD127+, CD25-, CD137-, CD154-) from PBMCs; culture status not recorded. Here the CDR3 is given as CASRPFGGPANEKLFF. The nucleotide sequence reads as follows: TGTGCCAGCAGACCTTTTGGGGGGCCGGCTAATGAAAAACTGTTTTTT.